These T cell receptor beta chains were read from a single sample in a study of T cell repertoires in cytomegalovirus infection. No antigen has been identified for these receptors. TCRdb ran MiXCR on the reads and lists one entry per CDR3 protein. The data contain a few hundred thousand distinct CDR3 sequences, 20% to 30% of them singletons. The sample in question was cultured PBMCs, obtained from culture after CMV antigen stimulation. The receptors were sampled from a human donor in good health (CMV status not recorded). Some clones in this sample may be carry-over from other donors' samples. Both conserved end residues are part of each CDR3. The order of the fields is D gene, J gene, clone size, V gene, CDR3 protein, CDR3 DNA. The D gene is left open where the match is weak. Rows may omit the clone size; those that give it use once, few, many or a size class.

TRBD2 TRBJ2-2 few TRBV20-1 CSARDPSGPGGGELFF TGCAGTGCTAGAGACCCTAGCGGCCCGGGGGGCGGGGAGCTGTTTTTT
TRBD1 TRBJ1-1 few TRBV6-2/TRBV6-3 CASTILRTGGTPEAFF TGTGCCAGCACCATTCTCAGGACAGGGGGGACTCCTGAAGCTTTCTTT
TRBD2 TRBJ2-4 few TRBV9 CASSVTSGRAWENIQYF TGTGCCAGCAGCGTGACTAGCGGGAGGGCGTGGGAAAACATTCAGTACTTC
TRBD1 TRBJ2-5 . TRBV7-6 CASSLSVQGGTQYF TGTGCCAGCAGCTTATCGGTACAGGGGGGGACCCAGTACTTC
TRBD1 TRBJ1-2 . TRBV19 CTSSIDTGTANGYTF TGTACCAGTAGTATAGATACCGGGACAGCGAATGGCTACACCTTC
. TRBJ1-3 . TRBV30 CAWSVATGNTIYF TGTGCCTGGAGTGTAGCGACGGGAAACACCATATATTTT
. TRBJ2-1 many TRBV7-7 CASSPQADPQYNEQFF TGTGCTAGCAGCCCCCAAGCCGATCCCCAATACAATGAGCAGTTCTTC
. TRBJ1-5 . TRBV24-1 CATSEGVGNQPQHF TGTGCCACCAGTGAAGGGGTTGGCAATCAGCCCCAGCATTTT
TRBD2 TRBJ2-7 many TRBV9 CASSAVPGGPSEQYF TGTGCCAGCAGCGCGGTCCCGGGAGGGCCCAGCGAGCAGTACTTC
TRBD2 TRBJ2-7 . TRBV6-2/TRBV6-3 CASSYSGLAGRYEQYF TGTGCCAGCAGTTACTCCGGACTAGCGGGAAGGTACGAGCAGTACTTC
. TRBJ2-5 few TRBV12-3/TRBV12-4 CASSSSVAKETQYF TGTGCCAGCAGTAGCTCGGTAGCGAAAGAGACCCAGTACTTC
TRBD1 TRBJ2-6 medium-sized TRBV9 CASSTVTGSSGANVLTF TGTGCCAGCAGCACCGTGACAGGGAGCTCTGGGGCCAACGTCCTGACTTTC
. TRBJ2-2 few TRBV6-4 CASSPEQHTGELFF TGTGCCAGCAGTCCGGAACAACACACCGGGGAGCTGTTTTTT
. TRBJ2-6 . TRBV28 CASSFLPSDSGANVLTF TGTGCCAGCAGTTTTTTGCCTTCCGACTCTGGGGCCAACGTCCTGACTTTC
TRBD1 TRBJ1-4 . TRBV19 CASSIVGLQGRGEKLFF TGTGCCAGTAGTATTGTGGGCCTACAGGGGAGAGGAGAAAAACTGTTTTTT
. TRBJ2-7 . TRBV2 CASRVAAGYEQYF TGTGCCAGCAGAGTCGCAGCAGGGTACGAGCAGTACTTC
TRBD1 TRBJ1-4 . TRBV4-3 CASSQDPGQGNEKLFF TGCGCCAGCAGCCAAGACCCCGGACAGGGGAATGAAAAACTGTTTTTT
. TRBJ2-2 few TRBV19 CASTPARLGFGGELFF TGTGCCAGTACCCCCGCCCGACTTGGATTTGGGGGGGAGCTGTTTTTT
TRBD2 TRBJ2-1 . TRBV5-1 CASSPALAGSSYNEQFF TGCGCCAGCAGCCCGGCGCTAGCGGGGAGCTCCTACAATGAGCAGTTCTTC
. TRBJ2-7 . TRBV12-3/TRBV12-4 CASKVAGFQQYF TGTGCCAGCAAGGTAGCAGGGTTTCAGCAGTACTTC
. TRBJ2-5 few TRBV7-9 CASSLTNVRETQYF TGTGCCAGCAGCCTCACTAACGTACGAGAGACCCAGTACTTC
TRBD2 TRBJ2-1 many TRBV7-2 CASSSRLAGVMDEQFF TGTGCCAGCAGCTCAAGACTAGCGGGAGTTATGGATGAGCAGTTCTTC
TRBD1 TRBJ1-1 few TRBV6-1 CASKTGAMNTEAFF TGTGCCAGCAAGACAGGGGCGATGAACACTGAAGCTTTCTTT
TRBD2 TRBJ2-1 many TRBV6-1 CASSDDPGLGADEQFF TGTGCCAGCAGTGACGACCCGGGACTAGGGGCTGATGAGCAGTTCTTC
. TRBJ2-5 many TRBV6-6 CATNRGGSQETQYF TGTGCCACCAACCGGGGTGGGAGCCAAGAGACCCAGTACTTC
. TRBJ2-3 . TRBV7-9 CASGGTPAKGDTQYF TGTGCCAGCGGGGGGACCCCAGCAAAAGGAGATACGCAGTATTTT
. TRBJ2-5 . TRBV27 CASSSRIGETQYF TGTGCCAGCAGTTCTCGGATTGGTGAGACCCAGTACTTC
TRBD1 TRBJ2-1 many TRBV7-9 CASSFLTGTGGRGEQFF TGTGCCAGCAGCTTCCTGACCGGGACAGGGGGTCGTGGTGAGCAGTTCTTC
. TRBJ2-7 . TRBV30 CAWSKHEPYEQYF TGTGCCTGGAGTAAACACGAACCCTACGAGCAGTACTTC
. TRBJ2-1 few TRBV14 CASSHTRVSSYNEQFF TGTGCCAGCAGCCACACAAGGGTCAGCTCCTACAATGAGCAGTTCTTC
. TRBJ2-1 many TRBV7-2 CASSSRPNEQFF TGTGCCAGCAGCTCCCGCCCCAATGAGCAGTTCTTC
TRBD1 TRBJ1-1 . TRBV10-3 CAITPGQGDIAGAFF TGTGCCATTACCCCGGGACAGGGCGATATAGCAGGAGCTTTCTTT
. TRBJ1-4 . TRBV7-4 CASSLLGAHEKLFF TGTGCCAGCAGCTTACTGGGGGCGCATGAAAAACTGTTTTTT
. TRBJ2-5 many TRBV7-9 CASGSRDPQEETQYF TGTGCCAGCGGTAGCCGGGACCCCCAAGAAGAGACCCAGTACTTC
. TRBJ2-2 few TRBV5-6 CASSSLLEGPGGELFF TGTGCCAGCAGCTCTTTGTTGGAGGGACCAGGAGGGGAGCTGTTTTTT
TRBD1 TRBJ1-1 . TRBV28 CASIDTGTANTEAFF TGTGCCAGCATAGACACCGGGACAGCGAACACTGAAGCTTTCTTT
. TRBJ2-1 . TRBV7-9 CASSLIRDFNEQFF TGTGCCAGCAGCTTAATCCGGGACTTCAATGAGCAGTTCTTC
. TRBJ1-2 few TRBV7-8 CASSLGTRNGYTF TGTGCCAGCAGCTTAGGGACAAGAAATGGCTACACCTTC
TRBD2 TRBJ2-2 . TRBV6-2/TRBV6-3 CAGCTGLAGDTGELFF TGTGCCGGCTGCACTGGGCTAGCGGGAGACACCGGGGAGCTGTTTTTT
TRBD2 TRBJ2-1 many TRBV7-2 CASSSGLAGGYYNEQFF TGTGCCAGCAGCTCGGGACTAGCGGGAGGTTACTACAATGAGCAGTTCTTC
. TRBJ1-1 . TRBV30 CAWSKVLNTEAFF TGTGCCTGGAGTAAGGTACTGAACACTGAAGCTTTCTTT
. TRBJ1-3 few TRBV6-2/TRBV6-3 CASSEGWGHISGNTIYF TGTGCCAGCAGTGAAGGCTGGGGACACATCTCTGGAAACACCATATATTTT
. TRBJ1-6 few TRBV5-6 CASSPPIGSPAYNSPLHF TGTGCCAGCAGCCCGCCAATCGGGTCCCCAGCTTATAATTCACCCCTCCACTTT
. TRBJ2-2 few TRBV20-1 CSAASGSTGELFF TGCAGTGCTGCCTCTGGAAGCACCGGGGAGCTGTTTTTT
. TRBJ2-1 few TRBV19 CASSRILGYEQFF TGTGCCAGTAGTAGAATCTTGGGTTATGAGCAGTTCTTC
TRBD2 TRBJ2-5 . TRBV15 CATSRDAGVQETQYF TGTGCCACCAGCAGAGATGCGGGGGTACAAGAGACCCAGTACTTC
. TRBJ1-1 many TRBV4-2 CASSQESRKAFF TGTGCCAGCAGCCAAGAGTCGAGGAAAGCTTTCTTT
TRBD1 TRBJ1-6 . TRBV5-4 CASSLGSGQGFTSPLHF TGTGCCAGCAGCTTGGGATCGGGACAGGGGTTTACTTCACCCCTCCACTTT
TRBD1 TRBJ2-2 . TRBV6-1 CASKPGTGGSGELFF TGTGCCAGTAAACCCGGGACAGGGGGATCCGGGGAGCTGTTTTTT
. TRBJ1-5 few TRBV10-3 CAISLDAHQPQHF TGTGCCATTTCTTTGGACGCCCATCAGCCCCAGCATTTT
. TRBJ1-4 once TRBV11-2 CASSLDPNPNEKLFF TGTGCCAGCAGCTTAGACCCCAATCCTAATGAAAAACTGTTTTTT
TRBD2 TRBJ2-1 . TRBV3-1 CASSPGLAGGPSYNEQFF TGTGCCAGCAGCCCGGGACTAGCGGGAGGGCCGTCCTACAATGAGCAGTTCTTC
. TRBJ1-4 . TRBV12-3/TRBV12-4 CASSIRLASANEKLFF TGTGCCAGCAGTATACGACTGGCCTCAGCTAATGAAAAACTGTTTTTT